Following are 20 T cell receptor beta chains from one sample sequenced in a study of blood T cells in healthy people across ages. The use of a sample-barcoded 5' primer and a J-beta primer mix characterized a second PCR of roughly 7 to 11 cycles. TCRdb re-derived calls from the 5' RACE reads in MiXCR, one entry per CDR3 protein. The sample lists 780,000 or so distinct CDR3 sequences, about 56% seen once, with 25% to 30% in the top ten. Sequencing input: blood. The receptors stem from a man in his forties or fifties in good health.

This clonotype was detected a few times. This rearrangement joins TRBV5-1 to TRBJ2-5, with D perhaps TRBD1 (6 bases). This CDR3 is 15 amino acids long. CDR1 is SGHRS, CDR2 YFSETQ, per germline. Trimming left V 3 bases short and J 2 bases short, with 14 bases between. CDR3 in DNA: TGCGCCAGCAGCTCTCGACAGGAACCACAAGAGACCCAGTACTTC. It encodes CASSSRQEPQETQYF.

This clonotype was seen more than once but under ten times. The chain couples TRBV6-1 to TRBJ1-2; 8 positions agree with TRBD1. There are 18 residues in the CDR3. Germline V gives CDR1 MNHNS, CDR2 SASEGT. With 6 bases clipped from V and 3 bases from J, the junction kept 18 bases outside the gene matches. The CDR3 DNA is TGTGCCAGCAGCCGCGGACAGGGTAGAGTTGTTCAGGACTATGGCTACACCTTC. Translated: CASSRGQGRVVQDYGYTF.

The rearrangement links TRBV7-6 to TRBJ2-3; TRBD2 aligns across 10 bases. Trimming at V came to 1 base and at J to 0 bases, leaving 10 bases not matched to a gene. Germline V gives CDR1 SGHVS, CDR2 FNYEAQ. The CDR3 has 19 amino acids. The DNA of the CDR3 is TGTGCCAGCAGCTTAGTCGCCGGAGGAGCGGGGGGGAGCACAGATACGCAGTATTTT. This sequence encodes CASSLVAGGAGGSTDTQYF.

About this clonotype itself: This may be a read error, as it is one base from a much larger clone. The V and J genes are TRBV7-2 and TRBJ1-2; TRBD1 matches 10 bases. The CDR3 has 15 amino acids. Per the germline V gene, CDR1 is SGHTA and CDR2 is FQGNSA. CDR3 coding DNA: TGTGCCGGCAGCCTCCGACAGGGGGCCGGCTATGGCTACACCTTC. Its translation: CAGSLRQGAGYGYTF.

This clonotype has only a few counts. The V and J genes are TRBV6-2 or TRBV6-3 and TRBJ1-1; D remains ambiguous. CDR1 and CDR2 (germline): MNHEY, SVGEGT. This CDR3 contains 11 residues. Trimming cost V 7 bases and J 9 bases, with 12 bases left between them. The CDR3 region is CASTETDKAFF. In DNA form, the CDR3 reads TGTGCCAGCACCGAGACTGATAAAGCTTTCTTT.

This clonotype showed up just a few times. V gene TRBV29-1 combines with J gene TRBJ2-3, with 15 nucleotides matching TRBD2. CDR1 SQVTM and CDR2 ANQGSEA come from the germline V gene. V shed 7 bases, J shed 0 bases, and the junction held 8 bases outside the gene matches. The CDR3 has 17 amino acids. CDR3 sequence: CSATGLAGGGSTDTQYF. The CDR3 DNA follows: TGCAGCGCCACGGGACTAGCGGGAGGAGGGAGCACAGATACGCAGTATTTT.

This clonotype came up once. A single base separates this from a much larger clone, so it may be a read error. The rearrangement uses TRBV20-1 and TRBJ2-5; D is uncertain. Germline V lookup: CDR1 DFQATT, CDR2 SNEGSKA (reference sequence). This CDR3 is 11 amino acids long. Trimming left V 3 bases short and J 5 bases short, with 7 bases between. CDR3 in amino acids: CSASGVETQYF. The CDR3, as DNA: TGCAGTGCTAGTGGGGTTGAGACCCAGTACTTC.

The V gene is TRBV7-9, the J gene TRBJ1-1; tentatively, D is TRBD1 (5 bases). Trimming cost V 3 bases and J 10 bases, with 12 bases left between them. The CDR3 has 12 residues. Germline CDR1 and CDR2: SEHNR and FQNEAQ (reference sequence). The CDR3 reads CASSLVGGGAFF. CDR3 DNA sequence: TGTGCCAGCAGCTTGGTGGGGGGGGGAGCTTTCTTT.

The chain has TRBV28 and TRBJ1-1, with D uncertain. Germline V gene lookup returns CDR1 MDHEN and CDR2 SYDVKM. The length of the CDR3 is 15 residues. V shed 4 bases and J shed 3 bases, with 15 bases lying between them. The CDR3 DNA is TGTGCCAGCAGTTACGCACAGAGAGGCGACACTGAAGCTTTCTTT. It is translated as CASSYAQRGDTEAFF.

This sequence joins TRBV7-2 and TRBJ2-1; 14 bases fit TRBD2. The CDR3 consists of 16 residues. The germline gives CDR1 SGHTA, CDR2 FQGNSA. The V segment lost 5 bases and the J segment 8 bases; nucleotides outside the gene matches: 8. The CDR3 spells CASSTGTSGSGDEQFF. The CDR3 DNA follows: TGTGCCAGCAGCACCGGGACTAGCGGGAGCGGCGATGAGCAGTTCTTC.

The V gene is TRBV29-1, the J gene TRBJ2-4; 7 bases agree with TRBD1. The DNA end is more similar to TRBJ2-7, so the J call may be wrong. CDR3 length: 11 residues. Per germline, CDR1 SQVTM and CDR2 ANQGSEA. As DNA, the CDR3 is TGCAGCGTGGAAACAGGGGTCGAGCAGTACTTC. As protein: CSVETGVEQYF.

The rearrangement links TRBV28 to TRBJ1-2; D might be TRBD1 (6 bases). Trimming took off 6 bases at V and 6 bases at J, with 20 bases between the two ends. This CDR3 region has 15 residues. CDR1 and CDR2 (germline): MDHEN, SYDVKM. As DNA, the CDR3 is TGTGCCAGCAGGGACCGGAAGGGGGGTACCGATGGCTACACCTTC. Translation: CASRDRKGGTDGYTF.

This chain joins TRBV28 and TRBJ1-2; D remains ambiguous. Trimming shortened V by 7 bases and J by 6 bases, and 12 bases separated the two germline ends. This CDR3 has 12 amino acids. Germline V CDR1 and CDR2: MDHEN, SYDVKM. CDR3 nucleotides: TGTGCCAGCACCCGAACTTTAAATGGCTACACCTTC. It is translated as CASTRTLNGYTF.

The chain employs TRBV24-1 and TRBJ2-3; TRBD1 aligns across 8 bases. Germline V gene lookup returns CDR1 KGHDR and CDR2 SFDVKD. The CDR3 has 17 amino acids. V lost 5 bases and J lost 4; bases outside the gene matches: 13. The CDR3 nucleotides read TGTGCCACCAGTGGCCCAAAACAGGGGGAGCACGCAGATACGCAGTATTTT. Translating gives CATSGPKQGEHADTQYF.

The chain employs TRBV28 and TRBJ2-5, with D possibly matching TRBD2 (6 bases). Judging by the DNA end, TRBJ2-7 fits better; the J call may be wrong. The V gene's germline CDR1 is MDHEN and CDR2 SYDVKM. The CDR3 sequence is 14 residues long. CDR3 in amino acids: CASSHQGLPPEQYF. The CDR3 nucleotides are TGTGCCAGCAGTCACCAGGGACTCCCTCCCGAGCAGTACTTC.

A few counts support this clonotype. J is TRBJ1-6 and V is TRBV4-3; D gene ambiguous. The CDR3 contains 17 residues. Deletions cut 0 bases from V and 7 bases from J, with 16 bases between. Germline CDR1 is LGHNA and CDR2 is YSLEER. This CDR3 is CASSQDPGSIGNSPLHF. In nucleotides, the CDR3 is TGCGCCAGCAGCCAAGATCCCGGCTCGATCGGAAATTCACCCCTCCACTTT.

The V gene is TRBV20-1, the J gene TRBJ2-1, with no clear D. Germline V gene data show CDR1 as DFQATT and CDR2 as SNEGSKA (reference sequence). V lost 0 bases, J lost 7 bases, and 4 bases lay in between. The CDR3 contains 11 residues. DNA of the CDR3: TGCAGTGCTAGAGATAGAAATGAGCAGTTCTTC. This codes for CSARDRNEQFF.

This rearrangement joins TRBV3-1 to TRBJ2-1, with D unresolved. CDR3 size: 12 residues. Trimming pared 1 base from V and 10 bases from J, leaving 8 bases between. The germline gives CDR1 LGHDT, CDR2 YNNKEL (reference sequence). The CDR3 nucleotides are TGTGCCAGCAGCCAAGCGGCCTACGAGCAGTTCTTC. It codes for CASSQAAYEQFF.

This rearrangement joins TRBV7-9 to TRBJ2-5; 9 nucleotides align to TRBD2. Trimming at V came to 1 base and at J to 3 bases, leaving 6 bases not matched to a gene. There are 16 residues in the CDR3. Germline CDR1 is SEHNR and CDR2 is FQNEAQ (reference sequence). The CDR3 DNA follows: TGTGCCAGCAGCTTAGGGCTAGCGGGGATCAAAGAGACCCAGTACTTC. This translates into CASSLGLAGIKETQYF.

This clonotype was seen a few times. The rearrangement links TRBV5-4 to TRBJ2-1; 13 bases agree with TRBD2. The CDR3 is made up of 17 amino acids. Germline loops: CDR1 SGHNT, CDR2 YYREEE (reference sequence). The ends lost 4 bases at V and 9 bases at J; junction bases unmatched: 13. The CDR3 coding sequence is TGTGCCAGCAGCGGTGTCGTGGGACTAGCGGGAATGGGTGAGCAGTTCTTC. This codes for CASSGVVGLAGMGEQFF. Supplemented by reference TRBV5-4 and TRBJ2-1, the full variable domain reads ETGVTQSPTHLIKTRGQQVTLRCSSQSGHNTVSWYQQALGQGPQFIFQYYREEENGRGNFPPRFSGLQFPNYSSELNVNALELDDSALYLCASSGVVGLAGMGEQFFGPGTRLTVL.